The 2 T cell receptor beta chains reported below all come from one sample, sequenced in a study of T cell clones after liver transplantation. Only in-frame clones appear in the TCRdb table, and some are missing; sequencing was by immunoSEQ multiplex PCR. This sample carries over 25,000 clones, just under 95% of them seen once, and the ten largest clones take more than 25%. This material consisted of CD8+ T cells from blood, taken 12 months after liver transplant. The origin of the receptors is a human patient who received a liver transplant. A share of the T cells may be of graft donor origin.

This chain links TRBV5-1 with TRBJ2-5; no firm D call. Germline CDR1 SGHRS, CDR2 YFSETQ. This CDR3 contains 14 residues. V gave up 2 bases and J gave up 7 bases, with 15 bases separating them. In DNA form, the CDR3 reads TGCGCCAGCAGCTTTTATCCTCAAGACTCGACCCAGTACTTC. Its protein is CASSFYPQDSTQYF.

The chain joins TRBV27 to TRBJ2-1; D might be TRBD1 (6 bases). V lost 6 bases and J 9 bases, leaving 15 bases between the germline ends. CDR1 and CDR2 (germline): MNHEY, SMNVEV (reference sequence). This CDR3 region has 13 residues. Here the CDR3 reads CASSFGGGTEQFF. The CDR3 DNA is TGTGCCAGCAGCTTTGGGGGCGGCACTGAGCAGTTCTTC.